This record looks at one T cell receptor beta chain sequence and its context. Its matching antigen is unknown. Trimming took off 2 bases at V and 2 bases at J, with 10 bases between the two ends. The CDR3 spans 15 residues. The germline V gene encodes CDR1 MNHNS and CDR2 SASEGT. Each patient's relapse followed autologous stem cell transplantation, and brentuximab vedotin exposure varied. Magnetic negative selection of thawed PBMCs was the method by which CD4+ T cells were purified. This specimen comes from a study of PD-1 blockade in classical Hodgkin lymphoma. Study findings and constraints: Newly diagnosed patients reportedly trailed healthy donors in baseline TCR diversity. The CD4+ diversity rise by C4D1 was clearest in complete responders.

Only in-frame clones appear in the TCRdb table, and some are missing; sequencing was by immunoSEQ multiplex PCR. This sample carries approximately 6,800 clones, around four fifths of them seen once, and the ten largest clones take approximately 2.6%. Sequenced here: CD4+ T cells from blood, sampled at baseline. J is TRBJ1-5 and V is TRBV6-1; D perhaps matches TRBD1 (6 bases). This sequence originates from a human donor with classical Hodgkin lymphoma. CDR3 sequence reads: CASSELGGGNQPQHF. The DNA for the CDR3 is TGTGCCAGCAGTGAACTAGGGGGAGGCAATCAGCCCCAGCATTTT.